The rows below give T cell receptor beta chains drawn from one sample of a study of shared clonotypes between healthy human individuals. TCRdb's table, derived via immunoSEQ multiplex PCR, lists solely in-frame clones and lacks some. Of a few million clones in the sample, 90% to 97% were seen once. The sequencing input was naive CD4+ T cells sorted from blood. The receptor set was obtained from a man aged 18 to 29 in good health. Both conserved end residues are part of each CDR3. A D gene is named only where the DNA matches it firmly. Clone size appears in some rows only: once, few, many, or a class for an expanded clone.

j_call clone_size d_call v_call cdr3_aa cdr3_nt
TRBJ2-7 . TRBD1 TRBV7-2 CASRRTGGGIYEQYF TGTGCCAGCAGAAGGACAGGGGGCGGAATCTACGAGCAGTACTTC
TRBJ1-5 . TRBD1 TRBV5-6 CASSRDRGMGQPQHF TGTGCCAGCAGCAGAGACAGGGGTATGGGTCAGCCCCAGCATTTT
TRBJ1-5 . . TRBV30 CAWSGETHQPQHF TGTGCCTGGAGTGGAGAAACCCACCAGCCCCAGCATTTT
TRBJ2-7 . . TRBV5-5 CASSFRGVNAVLEYF TGTGCCAGCAGCTTCCGCGGAGTGAACGCCGTGCTGGAGTACTTC
TRBJ1-6 . TRBD1 TRBV2 CASSERTGFNSPLHF TGTGCCAGCAGTGAGAGGACAGGCTTTAATTCACCCCTCCACTTT
TRBJ2-7 . TRBD2 TRBV11-2 CASSLDNTGGVIYEQYF TGTGCCAGCAGCTTAGATAATACGGGAGGGGTTATCTACGAGCAGTACTTC
TRBJ1-1 . . TRBV2 CATSFRDLLNTEAFF TGTGCCACGAGCTTCCGGGACCTCTTGAACACTGAAGCTTTCTTT
TRBJ2-5 . . TRBV7-2 CASSLVAQSQETQYF TGTGCCAGCAGCTTAGTGGCCCAGAGTCAAGAGACCCAGTACTTC
TRBJ2-7 . TRBD2 TRBV28 CASSRAGVGYEQYF TGTGCCAGCAGCCGTGCGGGGGTAGGCTACGAGCAGTACTTC
TRBJ2-4 . . TRBV7-2 CASSLGAGEVLAKNIQYF TGTGCCAGCAGCTTAGGGGCTGGGGAAGTACTAGCCAAAAACATTCAGTACTTC
TRBJ2-7 . . TRBV7-2 CASSLSDFYEQYF TGTGCCAGCAGCTTGTCAGATTTCTACGAGCAGTACTTC
TRBJ2-7 . TRBD2 TRBV5-1 CASSLAGLAGAEQYF TGCGCCAGCAGCTTGGCCGGTCTAGCGGGAGCCGAGCAGTACTTC
TRBJ2-1 . . TRBV7-8 CASSLVLGGNEQFF TGTGCCAGCAGCTTAGTATTAGGGGGCAATGAGCAGTTCTTC
TRBJ2-7 . . TRBV10-3 CAISAEPSAQIEQYF TGTGCCATCAGTGCCGAACCTTCGGCCCAAATCGAGCAGTACTTC
TRBJ2-2 . TRBD2 TRBV11-1 CASSEKSGGSPTGELFF TGTGCCAGCAGCGAAAAGAGCGGGGGTTCTCCCACCGGGGAGCTGTTTTTT
TRBJ2-7 . . TRBV15 CATSRVDGPYEQYF TGTGCCACCAGCAGAGTAGACGGGCCCTACGAGCAGTACTTC
TRBJ2-3 once TRBD1 TRBV4-2 CASSQVRTGGVDTQYF TGTGCCAGCAGCCAAGTTCGGACAGGGGGCGTTGATACGCAGTATTTT
TRBJ2-7 . . TRBV7-2 CASSFWSGVNEQYF TGTGCCAGCAGCTTCTGGTCTGGGGTCAACGAGCAGTACTTC
TRBJ1-1 . TRBD1 TRBV19 CASSIGTGTEAFF TGTGCCAGTAGTATCGGGACAGGGACCGAAGCTTTCTTT
TRBJ2-1 . . TRBV19 CASRTGMSGKEFF TGTGCCAGTAGAACCGGCATGTCGGGGAAGGAGTTCTTC
TRBJ1-6 once . TRBV7-9 CASSSTALYNSPLHF TGTGCCAGCAGCTCAACGGCTCTCTATAATTCACCCCTCCACTTT
TRBJ1-2 . TRBD1 TRBV18 CASSPPTGRGGYTF TGTGCCAGCTCACCACCGACAGGGAGAGGTGGCTACACCTTC
TRBJ2-5 . . TRBV7-7 CASSRQTQETQYF TGTGCTAGCAGTCGACAGACACAAGAGACCCAGTACTTC
TRBJ1-2 . . TRBV11-2 CASSLEYGKVYGYTF TGTGCCAGCAGCTTAGAATATGGGAAGGTCTATGGCTACACCTTC
TRBJ2-7 . . TRBV18 CASSPTTGTLIYEQYF TGTGCCAGCTCCCCTACCACCGGGACTCTAATTTACGAGCAGTACTTC
TRBJ1-5 . TRBD1 TRBV7-6 CASSSNPIRQGRNQPQHF TGTGCCAGCAGCTCGAACCCGATACGACAGGGGAGGAATCAGCCCCAGCATTTT
TRBJ2-3 . . TRBV2 CASKRGEPTDTQYF TGTGCCAGCAAACGAGGGGAACCCACAGATACGCAGTATTTT
TRBJ2-2 . . TRBV4-2 CASSRDFYTGELFF TGTGCCAGCAGCCGGGACTTTTACACCGGGGAGCTGTTTTTT
TRBJ2-3 . TRBD2 TRBV4-3 CASSQDKRCRRTSGRARDTQYF TGCGCCAGCAGCCAAGACAAGAGGTGCAGAAGGACTAGCGGGAGGGCCAGGGATACGCAGTATTTT
TRBJ1-6 . . TRBV4-3 CASSQEGPGNSPLHF TGCGCCAGCAGCCAAGAAGGCCCGGGTAATTCACCCCTCCACTTT
TRBJ2-1 . . TRBV6-5 CASGRDMDNEQFF TGTGCCAGCGGCCGGGACATGGACAATGAGCAGTTCTTC
TRBJ2-7 . TRBD1 TRBV5-4 CASSTGTGGSYEQYF TGTGCCAGCAGCACCGGGACAGGGGGCTCCTACGAGCAGTACTTC
TRBJ2-3 . . TRBV10-2 CASSNLDTQYF TGCGCCAGCAGTAACCTCGATACGCAGTATTTT
TRBJ2-7 . . TRBV5-6 CASSLPSVPGEQYF TGTGCCAGCAGCTTGCCCAGCGTCCCGGGGGAGCAGTACTTC
TRBJ2-5 . TRBD2 TRBV9 CASSVGPSGGHLKETQYF TGTGCCAGCAGCGTAGGTCCTAGCGGGGGGCACTTAAAAGAGACCCAGTACTTC
TRBJ1-1 once TRBD1 TRBV6-1 CASSAWTGGNTEAFF TGTGCCAGCAGTGCATGGACAGGTGGGAACACTGAAGCTTTCTTT
TRBJ2-1 . TRBD2 TRBV30 CAWSVGLAGSYNEQFF TGTGCCTGGAGTGTGGGTTTAGCGGGGTCCTACAATGAGCAGTTCTTC
TRBJ1-4 . . TRBV4-1 CASSAQTGTATSNEKLFF TGCGCCAGCAGCGCACAGACTGGGACCGCCACAAGCAATGAAAAACTGTTTTTT
TRBJ1-3 . TRBD1 TRBV7-3 CASSSLTGGNGNTIYF TGTGCCAGCAGCTCACTGACAGGGGGCAATGGAAACACCATATATTTT
TRBJ1-1 . . TRBV5-4 CASSPRNTEAFF TGTGCCAGCAGCCCACGGAACACTGAAGCTTTCTTT
TRBJ2-5 once . TRBV14 CASSPGVAVYF TGTGCCAGCAGCCCCGGGGTAGCGGTATACTTC
TRBJ2-5 . TRBD2 TRBV5-4 CASSLSLAEETQYF TGTGCCAGCAGCTTGTCCCTAGCGGAAGAGACCCAGTACTTC
TRBJ1-2 . . TRBV19 CASSIETRNYGYTF TGTGCCAGTAGTATAGAGACCAGAAACTATGGCTACACCTTC
TRBJ2-5 . TRBD2 TRBV6-6 CASSTGLAGGPETQYF TGTGCCAGCAGTACGGGACTAGCGGGGGGGCCGGAGACCCAGTACTTC
TRBJ2-2 . . TRBV7-6 CASSLFETPNTGELFF TGTGCCAGCAGTCTTTTCGAGACCCCGAACACCGGGGAGCTGTTTTTT
TRBJ1-2 . TRBD1 TRBV7-8 CASSLEGAANYGYTF TGTGCCAGCAGCTTAGAGGGGGCAGCTAACTATGGCTACACCTTC
TRBJ1-2 few . TRBV9 CASSVAAGELNGYTF TGTGCCAGCAGCGTAGCGGCAGGGGAACTCAATGGCTACACCTTC
TRBJ1-5 . TRBD1 TRBV7-2 CASNWDRGQPQHF TGTGCCAGCAACTGGGACAGGGGACAGCCCCAGCATTTT
TRBJ2-7 . . TRBV10-3 CAISVGYEQYF TGTGCCATCAGTGTGGGTTACGAGCAGTACTTC
TRBJ1-4 . . TRBV7-9 CASSRWRQTTNEKLFF TGTGCCAGCAGCCGGTGGCGACAGACAACTAATGAAAAACTGTTTTTT
TRBJ1-2 . . TRBV9 CASSVGGSQTSINGYTF TGTGCCAGCAGCGTAGGCGGCAGCCAAACGAGCATTAATGGCTACACCTTC